What follows are 19 T cell receptor beta chains derived from one specimen sequenced in a study of cytomegalovirus exposure and HLA in healthy donors. It was with 60 Vbeta and 13 Jbeta primers that the PCR ran. Assay used: immunoSEQ multiplex PCR; TCRdb lists only in-frame clones, some missing. Of about 110,000 clones detected, approximately 66% appear once; the ten largest clones hold under 13%. The sample taken for sequencing was PBMCs. The receptors originated from a man in his forties or fifties in good health and CMV-seropositive.

This clone was recorded a few times. The chain recombines TRBV6-5 with TRBJ1-6; 7 bases line up with TRBD1. The J segment lost 7 bases and the V segment lost 7 bases, leaving 7 bases of the junction unmatched. There are 14 residues in the CDR3. The germline gives CDR1 MNHEY, CDR2 SVGAGI. The CDR3 DNA reads TGTGCCAGCAAGACGGGGACAGCGAATTCACCCCTCCACTTT. It is translated as CASKTGTANSPLHF.

This clone was counted only a few times. This chain links TRBV6-1 with TRBJ2-7; D gene ambiguous. Trimming cost V 2 bases and J 6 bases, with 5 bases left between them. The CDR3 is made up of 11 amino acids. CDR1 is MNHNS, CDR2 SASEGT, per germline. CDR3 nucleotide sequence: TGTGCCAGCAGTGAACCCATCGAGCAGTACTTC. Residues: CASSEPIEQYF.

The chain carries TRBV7-9 and TRBJ2-4; weak D call: TRBD1 (5 bases). Germline V gives CDR1 SEHNR, CDR2 FQNEAQ (reference sequence). V lost 3 bases and J 0 bases, leaving 9 bases between the germline ends. CDR3 length equals 15 residues. The CDR3 is CASSLTASAKNIQYF. The CDR3 coding sequence is TGTGCCAGCAGCTTGACAGCTTCAGCCAAAAACATTCAGTACTTC.

This clone has only a few counts. The chain joins TRBV7-6 to TRBJ2-5; D may be TRBD2 (5 bases). CDR1 is SGHVS, CDR2 FNYEAQ, per germline. The CDR3 length is 14 residues. V was cut by 1 base and J by 8 bases, with 14 bases left in between. The CDR3 loop reads CASSLGGVGSTQYF. CDR3 sequence (DNA): TGTGCCAGCAGCTTAGGGGGAGTTGGGAGCACCCAGTACTTC.

The CDR3 here is CARSRGQNWTEAFF. The CDR3 DNA is TGTGCCAGAAGCCGGGGACAAAATTGGACTGAAGCTTTCTTT. V is TRBV5-3 and J is TRBJ1-1; maybe TRBD1 (6 bases). TRBV5-3 belongs to the ORF category, with a function that is uncertain. The CDR3 is 14 residues long. The germline V and J ends were trimmed by 4 bases and 5 bases, with 15 bases remaining between them.

The chain employs TRBV28 and TRBJ2-1; 8 nucleotides match TRBD2. The CDR3 loop spans 16 amino acids. Germline lookup yields CDR1 MDHEN and CDR2 SYDVKM. V shed 5 bases, J shed 0 bases, and the junction held 6 bases outside the gene matches. The CDR3 DNA is TGTGCCAGCAGTCACCAACTAGCGGACTCCTACAATGAGCAGTTCTTC. Translated: CASSHQLADSYNEQFF. Combining the CDR3 with reference TRBV28 and TRBJ2-1 gives the whole variable domain DVKVTQSSRYLVKRTGEKVFLECVQDMDHENMFWYRQDPGLGLRLIYFSYDVKMKEKGDIPEGYSVSREKKERFSLILESASTNQTSMYLCASSHQLADSYNEQFFGPGTRLTVL.

The chain carries TRBV4-3 and TRBJ1-3; D remains ambiguous. Germline CDR1 LGHNA, CDR2 YSLEER. The length of the CDR3 is 16 residues. Trimming removed 0 bases from V and 3 bases from J, with 12 bases in between. The CDR3 is CASSQDGRGFGNTIYF. Here the CDR3 DNA reads TGCGCCAGCAGCCAAGATGGTAGAGGGTTTGGAAACACCATATATTTT.

This clone was recorded a few times. The V call is TRBV29-1, the J call TRBJ2-1, with 8 bases fitting TRBD2. The CDR3 length is 13 residues. The germline V gene has CDR1 SQVTM and CDR2 ANQGSEA. The junction had 2 bases not matched to a gene; V was cut back by 7 bases and J by 0 bases. The CDR3 here is CSGSGSSYNEQFF. In DNA, the CDR3 is TGCAGCGGGAGCGGGAGCTCCTACAATGAGCAGTTCTTC.

This chain uses TRBV19 with TRBJ2-5, with D uncertain. The CDR3 spans 13 residues. Germline loops: CDR1 LNHDA, CDR2 SQIVND (reference sequence). Trimming took 6 bases from V and 4 from J, leaving 12 bases between them. CDR3 sequence reads: CASSPWSGETQYF. The CDR3 bases are TGTGCCAGTAGCCCGTGGAGTGGAGAGACCCAGTACTTC. Based on the CDR3 plus reference TRBV19 and TRBJ2-5, the full variable domain is DGGITQSPKYLFRKEGQNVTLSCEQNLNHDAMYWYRQDPGQGLRLIYYSQIVNDFQKGDIAEGYSVSREKKESFPLTVTSAQKNPTAFYLCASSPWSGETQYFGPGTRLLVL.

The table lists this clone with a few counts. The V and J genes are TRBV6-1 and TRBJ2-7; 12 bases are shared with TRBD2. This CDR3 comprises 14 residues. V lost 6 bases to trimming and J lost 6 bases; unmatched junction nucleotides: 6. Germline V gene lookup returns CDR1 MNHNS and CDR2 SASEGT. The CDR3 DNA sequence: TGTGCCAGCAGGACTAGCGGGAGCGCCTCCGAGCAGTACGTC. Translating gives CASRTSGSASEQYV.

In its sample, this clone was seen a few times. The chain joins TRBV6-5 to TRBJ2-7; D remains unclear. The CDR3 spans 11 residues. The germline CDR1 and CDR2 sequences are MNHEY and SVGAGI. The V end lost 3 bases, the J end lost 6 bases, and 6 bases lay between the germline ends. The CDR3 coding sequence is TGTGCCAGCAGTTATACCGGCGAGCAGTACTTC. This gives the protein CASSYTGEQYF.

The chain employs TRBV28 and TRBJ2-1, with D unresolved. The CDR3 spans 14 residues. V lost 5 bases, J lost 5 bases, and 13 bases lay in between. In germline, CDR1 is MDHEN, CDR2 SYDVKM. The DNA of the CDR3 is TGTGCCAGCAGTGCGCCGAATTTCGACAATGAGCAGTTCTTC. This encodes CASSAPNFDNEQFF.

The J gene is TRBJ2-1, the V gene TRBV4-2; D might be TRBD2 (5 bases). Germline assignment: CDR1 LGHNA and CDR2 YNFKEQ. The CDR3 runs 12 residues. V gave up 3 bases and J gave up 7 bases, with 7 bases separating them. This CDR3 is CASSQPGNEQFF. The CDR3 DNA reads TGTGCCAGCAGCCAGCCGGGGAATGAGCAGTTCTTC.

The rearrangement uses TRBV7-2 and TRBJ1-4, with 7 positions matching TRBD1. There are 16 residues in the CDR3. Germline values: CDR1 SGHTA, CDR2 FQGNSA. With 1 base clipped from V and 4 bases from J, the junction kept 6 bases outside the gene matches. This CDR3 is CASSLVQGSGNEKLFF. As DNA, the CDR3 is TGTGCCAGCAGCTTAGTACAGGGGAGTGGTAATGAAAAACTGTTTTTT.

The chain carries TRBV29-1 and TRBJ2-3, with D unresolved. The CDR3 contains 13 residues. Trimming stripped 8 bases from V and 2 bases from J, with 14 bases between. Germline CDR1 is SQVTM and CDR2 is ANQGSEA. The CDR3, as DNA: TGCAGCTCTAGGTCCGGCAACACAGATACGCAGTATTTT. This gives the protein CSSRSGNTDTQYF.

In this sample, this clone turned up a few times. The CDR3 loop reads CASSRTGGTGNTIYF. The CDR3, as DNA: TGTGCCAGCAGTCGGACAGGGGGGACTGGAAACACCATATATTTT. The chain has TRBV28 and TRBJ1-3; 10 bases map to TRBD1. Germline V gene sequence: CDR1 MDHEN, CDR2 SYDVKM. The trim removed 5 bases at V and 2 bases at J, leaving 3 bases unmatched. The CDR3 totals 15 residues.

The rearrangement joins TRBV9 to TRBJ2-7, with 7 bases lining up with TRBD2. The CDR3 totals 13 residues. Germline CDR1 and CDR2: SGDLS and YYNGEE. The junction had 6 bases not matched to a gene; V was cut back by 7 bases and J by 2 bases. The CDR3 region is CASSGGGAYEQYF. The CDR3 DNA reads as TGTGCCAGCTCCGGCGGGGGTGCCTACGAGCAGTACTTC.

The rearrangement links TRBV5-6 to TRBJ1-5, with D possibly TRBD1 on 5 matching bases. From germline, CDR1 is SGHDT and CDR2 YYEEEE. The CDR3 consists of 17 residues. V shed 4 bases and J shed 3 bases, with 20 bases lying between them. CDR3 protein: CASSPNPLQGINQPQHF. In DNA, the CDR3 is TGTGCCAGCAGCCCAAACCCCCTTCAGGGAATCAATCAGCCCCAGCATTTT.

The rearrangement links TRBV28 to TRBJ2-1; 7 positions match TRBD2. V shed 5 bases and J 5 bases; nucleotides not matched to a gene: 12. CDR1 is MDHEN, CDR2 SYDVKM, per germline. The CDR3 extends over 16 amino acids. The CDR3 bases are TGTGCCAGCAGTGTGGGAGGCGGGAGTTCCCACAATGAGCAGTTCTTC. This translates into CASSVGGGSSHNEQFF.